This T cell receptor (beta chain) was identified in a study of cytomegalovirus exposure and HLA in healthy donors. It was with 60 Vbeta and 13 Jbeta primers that the PCR ran. Sequencing was performed with immunoSEQ multiplex PCR; in TCRdb, only in-frame clones are kept and a portion is missing. The repertoire holds 200,000 or so clones, with roughly 80% as singletons. The study's findings and limits: With DRB1 most and HLA-C fewest, TCR association rates differed between HLA loci in a later analysis. Reports indicated that the classifier achieved high specificity and sensitivity in diagnosing cytomegalovirus status. Reported findings show TCR beta sequences accurately forecast HLA-A and HLA-B alleles in most subjects.

The CDR3 loop spans 13 amino acids. The V gene end was trimmed by 6 bases and the J gene end by 5 bases; junction bases not matched to a gene: 4. Germline CDR1 reads SNHLY; CDR2 reads FYNNEI. This clone has just one count. Its cognate antigen is unknown. The receptor was derived from a young man in good health and CMV-seronegative. The J gene is TRBJ1-1, the V gene TRBV2; 9 bases match TRBD1. Sequencing was carried out using PBMCs. The CDR3 coding sequence is TGTGCCAGCAGGGTACAGGGGGCAACTGAAGCTTTCTTT. Its translation is CASRVQGATEAFF.